This entry is about one TCR beta chain. The antigen is not known. Profiled with immunoSEQ multiplex PCR; TCRdb holds only in-frame clones, not every one. There are just under 95,000 clones in the sample; 68% occur only once, and approximately 46% lies in the top ten. The sample belongs to a study of shared clonotypes between healthy human individuals. Study-wide findings and caveats: What rarefaction showed was incomplete sorted-subset sequencing despite large depth.

Free of recent acute infections or vaccinations, the donors were healthy HIV-negative adults. Everyone who donated was a Caucasian adult who lived in Nashville, Tennessee. CD8 memory fractions consisted of CD45RO+ and CCR7-negative CD45RA+ TemRA cells together. The CDR3 contains 14 residues. V was pared by 2 bases and J by 8 bases, with 14 bases between. Per the germline V gene, CDR1 is SGHTA and CDR2 is FQGNSA. This rearrangement joins TRBV7-2 to TRBJ2-3; D is ambiguous. The source is a man aged 25 to 40 in good health. Source material: memory CD8+ T cells sorted from blood. Subset indicated: CD45RO+ cells pooled with CCR7-negative TemRA cells. CDR3 sequence reads: CASSLTRDPPTQYF. CDR3 in DNA: TGTGCCAGCAGCTTAACGCGAGACCCCCCTACGCAGTATTTT.